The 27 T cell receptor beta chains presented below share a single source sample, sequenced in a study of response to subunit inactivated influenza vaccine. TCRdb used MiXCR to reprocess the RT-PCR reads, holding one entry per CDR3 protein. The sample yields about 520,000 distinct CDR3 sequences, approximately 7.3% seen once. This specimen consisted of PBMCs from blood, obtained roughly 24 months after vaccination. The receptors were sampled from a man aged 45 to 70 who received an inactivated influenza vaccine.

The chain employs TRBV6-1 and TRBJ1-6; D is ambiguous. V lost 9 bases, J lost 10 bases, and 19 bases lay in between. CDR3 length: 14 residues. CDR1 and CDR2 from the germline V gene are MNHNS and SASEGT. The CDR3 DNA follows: TGTGCCAGTTCCAGTAGGGCGAGCCGATCACCCCTCCACTTT. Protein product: CASSSRASRSPLHF.

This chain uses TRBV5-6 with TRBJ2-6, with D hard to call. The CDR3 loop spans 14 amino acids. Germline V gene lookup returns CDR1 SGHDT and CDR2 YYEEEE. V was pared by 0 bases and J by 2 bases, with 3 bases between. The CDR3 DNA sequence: TGTGCCAGCAGCTTGGACACTGGGGCCAACGTCCTGACTTTC. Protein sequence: CASSLDTGANVLTF. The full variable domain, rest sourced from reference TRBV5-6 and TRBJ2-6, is DAGVTQSPTHLIKTRGQQVTLRCSPKSGHDTVSWYQQALGQGPQFIFQYYEEEERQRGNFPDRFSGHQFPNYSSELNVNALLLGDSALYLCASSLDTGANVLTFGAGSRLTVL.

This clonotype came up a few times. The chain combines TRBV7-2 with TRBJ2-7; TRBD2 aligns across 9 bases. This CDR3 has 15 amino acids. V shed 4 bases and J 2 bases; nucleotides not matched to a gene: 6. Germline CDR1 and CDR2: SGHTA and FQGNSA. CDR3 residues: CASSSSSGGAYEQYF. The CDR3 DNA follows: TGTGCCAGCAGCTCCAGTAGCGGGGGAGCCTACGAGCAGTACTTC.

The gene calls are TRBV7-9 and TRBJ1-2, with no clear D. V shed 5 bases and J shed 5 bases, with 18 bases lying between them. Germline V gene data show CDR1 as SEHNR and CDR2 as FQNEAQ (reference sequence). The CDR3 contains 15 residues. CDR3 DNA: TGTGCCAGCAGCCCCCCCATCCGAGTAGGGTATGGCTACACCTTC. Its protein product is CASSPPIRVGYGYTF.

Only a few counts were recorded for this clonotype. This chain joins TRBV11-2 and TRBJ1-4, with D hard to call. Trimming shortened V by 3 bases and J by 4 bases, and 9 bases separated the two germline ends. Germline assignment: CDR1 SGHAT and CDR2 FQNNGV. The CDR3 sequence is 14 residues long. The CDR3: CASSFGRINEKLFF. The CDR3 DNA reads TGTGCCAGCAGCTTCGGACGGATTAATGAAAAACTGTTTTTT.

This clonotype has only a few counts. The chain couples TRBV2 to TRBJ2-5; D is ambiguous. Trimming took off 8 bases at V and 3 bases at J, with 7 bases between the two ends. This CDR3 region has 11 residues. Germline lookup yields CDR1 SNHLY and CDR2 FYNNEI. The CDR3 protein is CASRKEETQYF. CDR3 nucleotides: TGTGCCAGCCGCAAGGAAGAGACCCAGTACTTC.

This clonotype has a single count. The CDR3 loop reads CASSQSIPKRRDQPQHF. CDR3 DNA: TGCGCCAGCAGTCAATCGATCCCGAAGCGACGGGATCAGCCCCAGCATTTT. The chain has TRBV23-1 and TRBJ1-5; D is undetermined. TRBV23-1 is treated as an ORF (open reading frame) with a function not yet certain. CDR3 length equals 17 residues. Trimming shortened V by 0 bases and J by 5 bases, and 17 bases separated the two germline ends.

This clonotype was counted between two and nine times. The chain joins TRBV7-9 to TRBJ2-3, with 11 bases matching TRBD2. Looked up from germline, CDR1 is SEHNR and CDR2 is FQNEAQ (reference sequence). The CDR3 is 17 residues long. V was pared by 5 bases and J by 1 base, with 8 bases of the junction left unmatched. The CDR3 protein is CASSPRTSGQRTDTQYF. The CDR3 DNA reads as TGTGCCAGCAGCCCCCGGACTAGCGGGCAACGCACAGATACGCAGTATTTT.

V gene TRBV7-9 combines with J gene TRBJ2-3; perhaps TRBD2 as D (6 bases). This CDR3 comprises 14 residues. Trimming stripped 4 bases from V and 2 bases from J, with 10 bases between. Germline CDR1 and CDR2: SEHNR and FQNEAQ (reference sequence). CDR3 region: CASSWAGYTDTQYF. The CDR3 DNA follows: TGTGCCAGCAGCTGGGCGGGATACACAGATACGCAGTATTTT.

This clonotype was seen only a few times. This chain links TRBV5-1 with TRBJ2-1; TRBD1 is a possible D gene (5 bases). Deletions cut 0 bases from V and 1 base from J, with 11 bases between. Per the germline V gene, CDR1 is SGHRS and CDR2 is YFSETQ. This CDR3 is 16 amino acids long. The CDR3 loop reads CASSLAGQSSYNEQFF. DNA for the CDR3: TGCGCCAGCAGCTTGGCCGGACAAAGTTCCTACAATGAGCAGTTCTTC.

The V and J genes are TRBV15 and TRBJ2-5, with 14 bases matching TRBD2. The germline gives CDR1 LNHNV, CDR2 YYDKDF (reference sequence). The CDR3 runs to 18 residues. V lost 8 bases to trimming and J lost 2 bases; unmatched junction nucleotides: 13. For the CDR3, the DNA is TGTGCCACCCGCGCGGGGACTAGCGGGGGTTTCTTTCAAGAGACCCAGTACTTC. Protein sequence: CATRAGTSGGFFQETQYF. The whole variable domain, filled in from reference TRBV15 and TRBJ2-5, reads DAMVIQNPRYQVTQFGKPVTLSCSQTLNHNVMYWYQQKSSQAPKLLFHYYDKDFNNEADTPDNFQSRRPNTSFCFLDIRSPGLGDTAMYLCATRAGTSGGFFQETQYFGPGTRLLVL.

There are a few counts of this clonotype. Here the CDR3 DNA reads TGTGCCAGCAGCTTGGCCCCTAGGGCAGATCGCTCCTACGAGCAGTACTTC. Protein: CASSLAPRADRSYEQYF. The chain carries TRBV7-9 and TRBJ2-7; D not certain. The CDR3 is made up of 17 amino acids. The germline CDR1 and CDR2 sequences are SEHNR and FQNEAQ (reference sequence). Trimming took 3 bases from V and 0 from J, leaving 18 bases between them.

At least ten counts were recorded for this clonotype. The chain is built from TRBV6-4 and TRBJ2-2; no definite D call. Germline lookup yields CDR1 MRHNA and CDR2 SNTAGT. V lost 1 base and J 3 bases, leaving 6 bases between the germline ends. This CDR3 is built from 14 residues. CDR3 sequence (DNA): TGTGCCAGCAGTGACTGGCCAGACACCGGGGAGCTGTTTTTT. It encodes CASSDWPDTGELFF.

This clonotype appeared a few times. The CDR3 DNA is TGTGCCAGCAGCTCCCGAGAGGACAGGGAAAACAAAAACATTCAGTACTTC. It codes for CASSSREDRENKNIQYF. V usage is TRBV11-1 and J usage is TRBJ2-4, with 8 nucleotides matching TRBD1. The CDR3 covers 17 residues. Germline CDR1 SGHAT, CDR2 FQDESV (reference sequence). The junction had 11 bases not matched to a gene; V was cut back by 4 bases and J by 3 bases.

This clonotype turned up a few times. The CDR3 sequence is CASSSPKLAIQETQYF. In nucleotides, the CDR3 is TGTGCCAGCAGTTCCCCGAAACTAGCGATTCAAGAGACCCAGTACTTC. This chain joins TRBV28 and TRBJ2-5; 7 nucleotides match TRBD2. The CDR3 is 16 residues long. Germline loops: CDR1 MDHEN, CDR2 SYDVKM. V shed 4 bases, J shed 2 bases, and the junction held 10 bases outside the gene matches.

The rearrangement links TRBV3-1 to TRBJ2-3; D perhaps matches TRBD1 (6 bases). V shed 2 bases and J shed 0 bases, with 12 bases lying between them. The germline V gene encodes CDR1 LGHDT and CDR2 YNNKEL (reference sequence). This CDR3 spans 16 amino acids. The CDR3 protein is CASSQTGTRSTDTQYF. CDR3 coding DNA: TGTGCCAGCAGCCAAACCGGGACACGAAGCACAGATACGCAGTATTTT.

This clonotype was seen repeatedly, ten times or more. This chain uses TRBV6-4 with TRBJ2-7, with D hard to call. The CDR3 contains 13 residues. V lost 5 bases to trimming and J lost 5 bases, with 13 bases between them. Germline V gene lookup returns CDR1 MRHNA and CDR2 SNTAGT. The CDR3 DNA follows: TGTGCCAGCAGTACCTTCGATGGGAACGAGCAGTACTTC. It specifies CASSTFDGNEQYF.

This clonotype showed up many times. The CDR3 loop reads CASSYSSRGRFDEQFF. CDR3 coding DNA: TGTGCCAGCAGTTACTCGAGCAGGGGGCGATTCGATGAGCAGTTCTTC. The chain employs TRBV6-2 or TRBV6-3 and TRBJ2-1; 8 bases are shared with TRBD1. V trimming: 0 bases; J trimming: 8 bases; junction bases outside the gene matches: 9. This CDR3 spans 16 amino acids. Germline V gene lookup returns CDR1 MNHEY and CDR2 SVGEGT.

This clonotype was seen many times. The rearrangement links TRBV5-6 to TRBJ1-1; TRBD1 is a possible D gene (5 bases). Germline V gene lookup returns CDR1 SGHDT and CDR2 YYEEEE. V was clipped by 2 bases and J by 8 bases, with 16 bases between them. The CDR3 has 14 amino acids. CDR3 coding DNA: TGTGCCAGCAGCTTTGTGGCAGGGCTCCAGGAAGCTTTCTTT. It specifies CASSFVAGLQEAFF.

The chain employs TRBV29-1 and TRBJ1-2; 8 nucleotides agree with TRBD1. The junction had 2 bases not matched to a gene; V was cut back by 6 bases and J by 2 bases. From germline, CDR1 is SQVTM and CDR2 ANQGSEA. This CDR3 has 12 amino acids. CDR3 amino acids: CSVRTGNYGYTF. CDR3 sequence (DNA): TGCAGCGTCAGGACAGGGAACTATGGCTACACCTTC.

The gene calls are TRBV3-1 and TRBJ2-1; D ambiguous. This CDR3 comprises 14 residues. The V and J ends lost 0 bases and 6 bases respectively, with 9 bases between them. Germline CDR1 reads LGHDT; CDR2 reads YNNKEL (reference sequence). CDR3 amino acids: CASSQDSSVNEQFF. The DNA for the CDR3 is TGTGCCAGCAGCCAAGATTCAAGCGTCAATGAGCAGTTCTTC.

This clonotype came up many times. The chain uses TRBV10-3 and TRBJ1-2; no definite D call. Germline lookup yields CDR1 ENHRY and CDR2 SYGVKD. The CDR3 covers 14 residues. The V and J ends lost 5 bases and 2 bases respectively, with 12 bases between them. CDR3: CAISLDGENYGYTF. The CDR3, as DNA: TGTGCCATCAGTCTCGACGGGGAAAACTATGGCTACACCTTC.

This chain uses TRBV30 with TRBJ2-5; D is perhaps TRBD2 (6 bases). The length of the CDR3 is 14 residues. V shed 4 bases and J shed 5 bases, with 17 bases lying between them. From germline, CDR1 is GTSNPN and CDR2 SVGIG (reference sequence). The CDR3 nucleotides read TGTGCCTGGATCGGGCTGGGCGGGGCGGAGACCCAGTACTTC. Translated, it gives CAWIGLGGAETQYF.

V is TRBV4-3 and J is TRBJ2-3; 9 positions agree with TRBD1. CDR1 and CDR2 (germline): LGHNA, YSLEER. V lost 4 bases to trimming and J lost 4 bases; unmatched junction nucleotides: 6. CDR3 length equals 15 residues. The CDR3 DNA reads TGCGCCAGCAGCCGAAGGACAGGGGAGTCAGATACGCAGTATTTT. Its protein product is CASSRRTGESDTQYF.

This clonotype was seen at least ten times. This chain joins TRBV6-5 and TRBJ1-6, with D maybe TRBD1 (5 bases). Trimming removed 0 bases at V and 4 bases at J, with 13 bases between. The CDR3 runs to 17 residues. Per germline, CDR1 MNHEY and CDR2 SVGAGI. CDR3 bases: TGTGCCAGCAGTTACTCGAATTTAGGGGTATATAATTCACCCCTCCACTTT. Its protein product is CASSYSNLGVYNSPLHF.

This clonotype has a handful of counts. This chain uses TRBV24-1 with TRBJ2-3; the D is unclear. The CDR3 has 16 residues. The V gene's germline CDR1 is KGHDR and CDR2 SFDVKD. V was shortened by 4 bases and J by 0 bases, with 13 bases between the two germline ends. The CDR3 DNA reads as TGTGCCACCAGTGACCAAGCAAGTTCTAGCACAGATACGCAGTATTTT. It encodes CATSDQASSSTDTQYF.

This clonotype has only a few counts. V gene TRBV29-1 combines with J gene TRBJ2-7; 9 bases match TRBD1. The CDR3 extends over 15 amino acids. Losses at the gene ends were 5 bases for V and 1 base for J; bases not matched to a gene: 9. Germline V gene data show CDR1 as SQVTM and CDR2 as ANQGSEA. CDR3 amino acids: CSVTDPGTGSYEQYF. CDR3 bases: TGCAGCGTTACAGATCCCGGGACAGGGTCCTACGAGCAGTACTTC.